The 24 T cell receptor beta chains reported below all come from one sample, sequenced in a study of early T cells in non-severe SARS-CoV-2 infection (dated by TCRdb to about 2021). Library preparation was by 5' RACE. TCRdb shows the sequencer as NextSeq 500. In TCRdb, the public reads were trimmed at Q25 with fastp and aligned with MiXCR, with productive beta chains retained. Here each entry gathers all rows of one CDR3 protein and keeps the most common genes and DNA. This sample has under 70,000 distinct CDR3 sequences in its table, and 5.9% of those were observed once. The ten top clones hold around 3.5% of the sample. The source was whole blood, collected at baseline. These receptor sequences come from an adult who was a healthcare worker with PCR-confirmed SARS-CoV-2 infection or an uninfected control (not recorded which).

The chain is built from TRBV19 and TRBJ1-2, with 9 bases matching TRBD1. Per the germline V gene, CDR1 is LNHDA and CDR2 is SQIVND (reference sequence). The CDR3 consists of 15 residues. V gave up 4 bases and J gave up 2 bases; unmatched junction bases: 5. The CDR3 bases are TGTGCCAGTAGTACGAGACAGGGGGAAAACTATGGCTACACCTTC. This translates into CASSTRQGENYGYTF.

This clonotype was found many times. The chain couples TRBV10-3 to TRBJ2-1; TRBD2 matches 11 bases. The CDR3 is 14 residues long. V lost 7 bases and J lost 2; bases outside the gene matches: 1. Looked up from germline, CDR1 is ENHRY and CDR2 is SYGVKD. The CDR3 protein is CAIIAGGPYNEQFF. In nucleotides, the CDR3 is TGTGCCATCATAGCGGGAGGGCCCTACAATGAGCAGTTCTTC.

This clonotype appeared many times. This chain connects TRBV4-1 to TRBJ2-7; D gene uncertain. Germline CDR1 is MGHRA and CDR2 is YSYEKL. The CDR3 runs 13 residues. The germline V and J ends were trimmed by 3 bases and 3 bases, with 9 bases remaining between them. CDR3 bases: TGCGCCAGCAGCCACTCCGGAGACTACGAGCAGTACTTC. It yields the protein CASSHSGDYEQYF.

This clonotype was detected many times. The chain recombines TRBV7-2 with TRBJ2-7; D is uncertain. This CDR3 region has 15 residues. CDR1 and CDR2 from the germline V gene are SGHTA and FQGNSA. Trimming cost V 5 bases and J 2 bases, with 16 bases left between them. The CDR3 nucleotides read TGTGCCAGCAGCCCTTGGCGCGGAGTTGCCTACGAGCAGTACTTC. It codes for CASSPWRGVAYEQYF.

This clonotype was seen at least ten times. The genes are TRBV6-2 or TRBV6-3 and TRBJ2-7; 13 nucleotides agree with TRBD2. There are 15 residues in the CDR3. The germline CDR1 and CDR2 sequences are MNHEY and SVGEGT. Trimming at V came to 5 bases and at J to 2 bases, leaving 3 bases not matched to a gene. In nucleotides, the CDR3 is TGTGCCAGCAGTGAACTAGCGGGAGGGCCCTACGAGCAGTACTTC. Translating gives CASSELAGGPYEQYF.

This clonotype was detected ten times or more. V usage is TRBV25-1 and J usage is TRBJ1-2; D remains unclear. The CDR3 loop spans 14 amino acids. The ends were cut back, 6 bases at V and 2 bases at J, with 13 bases in the middle. Germline V lookup: CDR1 MGHDK, CDR2 SYGVNS. The CDR3 sequence: CASSQGSTNYGYTF. DNA for the CDR3: TGTGCCAGCAGCCAAGGGTCCACAAACTATGGCTACACCTTC.

At least ten counts were recorded for this clonotype. This chain joins TRBV4-1 and TRBJ2-1, with 12 bases identical to TRBD2. Germline CDR1 and CDR2: MGHRA and YSYEKL. V gave up 5 bases and J gave up 7 bases; unmatched junction bases: 6. The CDR3 runs to 15 residues. CDR3 protein: CASSLLGLAGNEQFF. The CDR3 DNA reads TGCGCCAGCAGCTTATTAGGACTAGCGGGGAATGAGCAGTTCTTC.

The genes are TRBV7-2 and TRBJ2-3; either TRBD1 or TRBD2 may supply D (5 bases each). CDR1 SGHTA and CDR2 FQGNSA come from the germline V gene. V was clipped by 7 bases and J by 9 bases, with 20 bases between them. The CDR3 extends over 14 amino acids. This chain's CDR3 is CASNPNWGRDTQYF. CDR3 bases: TGTGCCAGCAACCCCAATTGGGGACGGGACACGCAGTATTTT.

This clonotype was detected ten times or more. The chain links TRBV10-2 to TRBJ1-1; D not resolved. The germline V gene has CDR1 WSHSY and CDR2 SAAADI. The CDR3 is 15 amino acids. V was cut by 1 base and J by 0 bases, with 9 bases left in between. The CDR3 DNA is TGCGCCAGCAGTGAGTTGGTCACCTTGAACACTGAAGCTTTCTTT. It encodes CASSELVTLNTEAFF.

This clonotype was seen ten or more times. The chain links TRBV28 to TRBJ1-6; D uncertain. The CDR3 is made up of 13 amino acids. Germline V gene sequence: CDR1 MDHEN, CDR2 SYDVKM. The V gene lost 8 bases and the J gene lost 8 bases, with 13 bases spanning the gap. In nucleotides, the CDR3 is TGTGCCAGCTGCCTATATCCCGATTCACCCCTCCACTTT. This encodes CASCLYPDSPLHF.

Ten or more counts support this clonotype. CDR3 sequence reads: CASSSPWGGWVSRSTDTQYF. Written as DNA, the CDR3 is TGTGCCAGCAGCTCCCCTTGGGGGGGATGGGTATCGCGTAGCACAGATACGCAGTATTTT. The chain uses TRBV28 and TRBJ2-3, with 7 bases identical to TRBD2. CDR3 length: 20 amino acids. The trim removed 6 bases at V and 0 bases at J, leaving 21 bases unmatched. CDR1 is MDHEN and CDR2 is SYDVKM in the germline V gene.

CDR3: CASSPTLRGRYEQYF. CDR3 DNA sequence: TGTGCCAGCAGCCCAACCCTCAGGGGACGGTACGAGCAGTACTTC. This chain links TRBV14 with TRBJ2-7, with D maybe TRBD1 (6 bases). Germline assignment: CDR1 SGHDN and CDR2 FVKESK. Trimming removed 4 bases at V and 4 bases at J, with 17 bases between. The CDR3 runs to 15 residues.

This clonotype was recorded at least ten times. The rearrangement joins TRBV3-1 to TRBJ2-5; 7 nucleotides match TRBD2. The CDR3 consists of 12 residues. The germline V gene has CDR1 LGHDT and CDR2 YNNKEL (reference sequence). V shed 8 bases, J shed 5 bases, and the junction held 5 bases outside the gene matches. The CDR3 sequence is CASGGVAETQYF. The CDR3 coding sequence is TGTGCCAGCGGGGGGGTAGCGGAGACCCAGTACTTC.

This clonotype was observed at least ten times. The chain is built from TRBV6-2 or TRBV6-3 and TRBJ1-2; D not certain. Trimming pared 2 bases from V and 9 bases from J, leaving 10 bases between. Looked up from germline, CDR1 is MNHEY and CDR2 is SVGEGT. This CDR3 is built from 12 residues. CDR3 residues: CASSYTAGSYTF. The CDR3 nucleotides are TGTGCCAGCAGTTACACGGCAGGCAGCTACACCTTC.

This clonotype was seen at least ten times. The chain combines TRBV2 with TRBJ2-1; D is undetermined. This CDR3 has 11 amino acids. V dropped 6 bases and J dropped 5 bases, with 5 bases sitting between them. Germline CDR1 is SNHLY and CDR2 is FYNNEI. The CDR3 loop is CASRDDNEQFF. Written as DNA, the CDR3 is TGTGCCAGCAGAGACGACAATGAGCAGTTCTTC.

This clonotype was seen at least ten times. V is TRBV7-2 and J is TRBJ1-1; D is unclear. The CDR3 contains 14 residues. Germline CDR1 is SGHTA and CDR2 is FQGNSA. The V gene lost 2 bases and the J gene lost 0 bases, with 7 bases spanning the gap. CDR3 sequence: CASSLSTMNTEAFF. The CDR3 region has the DNA TGTGCCAGCAGCTTATCGACGATGAACACTGAAGCTTTCTTT.

This clonotype was picked up a small number of times. The rearrangement links TRBV19 to TRBJ1-1; a weak D match, TRBD1 (5 bases). Trimming shortened V by 5 bases and J by 7 bases, and 8 bases separated the two germline ends. This CDR3 contains 11 residues. Germline-derived CDR1 and CDR2 are LNHDA and SQIVND (reference sequence). The CDR3 spells CASSWDGEAFF. DNA for the CDR3: TGTGCCAGTAGTTGGGACGGTGAAGCTTTCTTT.

This rearrangement joins TRBV19 to TRBJ2-1; D may be TRBD1 (5 bases). Trimming removed 4 bases at V and 3 bases at J, with 19 bases between. This CDR3 comprises 17 residues. The germline V gene encodes CDR1 LNHDA and CDR2 SQIVND (reference sequence). This CDR3 is CASSNQEDRGIYNEQFF. In DNA form, the CDR3 reads TGTGCCAGTAGTAACCAAGAAGATAGGGGAATCTACAATGAGCAGTTCTTC.

This clonotype was detected ten times or more. The DNA for the CDR3 is TGTGCCAGCAGGCCGGGACTAGCCGGGGAGCAGTACTTC. This codes for CASRPGLAGEQYF. The rearrangement uses TRBV2 and TRBJ2-7; 9 bases fit TRBD2. V lost 6 bases, J lost 7 bases, and 7 bases stayed unmatched. Germline loops: CDR1 SNHLY, CDR2 FYNNEI. There are 13 residues in the CDR3.

This clonotype was observed at least ten times. The chain uses TRBV7-8 and TRBJ1-4; TRBD1 aligns across 7 bases. Germline CDR1 and CDR2: SGHVS and FQNEAQ. This CDR3 contains 18 residues. J was trimmed by 7 bases and V by 1 base; bases with no gene match: 15. This CDR3 is CASSLVRSPGGLREKLFF. The DNA for the CDR3 is TGTGCCAGCAGCTTAGTTAGAAGCCCAGGGGGATTACGTGAAAAACTGTTTTTT.

This clonotype was counted at least ten times. This rearrangement joins TRBV25-1 to TRBJ1-4, with 7 bases lining up with TRBD1. This CDR3 has 17 residues. Per the germline V gene, CDR1 is MGHDK and CDR2 is SYGVNS. V trimming: 2 bases; J trimming: 8 bases; junction bases outside the gene matches: 14. CDR3 residues: CASSEVDRAAIKEKLFF. CDR3 bases: TGTGCCAGCAGTGAAGTCGACAGGGCGGCGATAAAGGAAAAACTGTTTTTT.

This clonotype was seen ten or more times. This chain joins TRBV28 and TRBJ2-1; 7 nucleotides line up with TRBD2. CDR3 length: 14 residues. V shed 3 bases and J 5 bases; nucleotides not matched to a gene: 4. The germline V gene has CDR1 MDHEN and CDR2 SYDVKM. CDR3 in DNA: TGTGCCAGCAGTTTCAGACTAGCTCACAATGAGCAGTTCTTC. Translation gives CASSFRLAHNEQFF. The full variable domain, its missing parts supplied by reference TRBV28 and TRBJ2-1, is DVKVTQSSRYLVKRTGEKVFLECVQDMDHENMFWYRQDPGLGLRLIYFSYDVKMKEKGDIPEGYSVSREKKERFSLILESASTNQTSMYLCASSFRLAHNEQFFGPGTRLTVL.

This clonotype was found many times. J is TRBJ2-1 and V is TRBV24-1; D possibly corresponds to TRBD1 (6 bases). Germline lookup yields CDR1 KGHDR and CDR2 SFDVKD. The CDR3 runs 15 residues. V gave up 5 bases and J gave up 3 bases, with 13 bases separating them. The CDR3 DNA reads TGTGCCACCAGTGCCCGTGGGGGCAGCTACAATGAGCAGTTCTTC. This encodes CATSARGGSYNEQFF.

This clonotype was detected a few times. This may be a read error: a much more frequent sequence differs by one nucleotide. J is TRBJ2-7 and V is TRBV7-2; the D call may be TRBD1 or TRBD2 (5 bases each). Germline CDR1 is SGHTA and CDR2 is FQGNSA. This CDR3 has 13 amino acids. The CDR3 loop is CASNLDRDHEQYF. DNA of the CDR3: TGTGCCAGCAACTTAGACCGGGACCACGAGCAGTACTTC.